Below are 27 T cell receptor beta chains sequenced from a single sample in a study of blood T cell repertoires in COVID-19. Generated by immunoSEQ multiplex PCR, the TCRdb table keeps only in-frame clones and is missing some. Of 450,000 to 500,000 clones in the sample, roughly nine tenths were seen once. Sequenced: PBMCs or T cells enriched from blood (not recorded which). The receptors were gathered from a woman aged 55-75 years who had recovered from COVID-19.

The rearrangement uses TRBV11-3 and TRBJ2-2; TRBD2 is a possible D gene (7 bases). V was shortened by 5 bases and J by 5 bases, with 18 bases between the two germline ends. Per germline, CDR1 SGHNT and CDR2 YENEEA. This CDR3 has 16 residues. DNA for the CDR3: TGTGCCAGCAGCCCCGAAGGGGGGGCGTATACCGGGGAGCTGTTTTTT. Protein: CASSPEGGAYTGELFF.

V gene TRBV5-1 combines with J gene TRBJ2-7; the match to TRBD1 covers 9 bases. The V segment lost 4 bases and the J segment 0 bases; nucleotides outside the gene matches: 5. This CDR3 has 15 amino acids. Germline-derived CDR1 and CDR2 are SGHRS and YFSETQ. The CDR3 loop reads CASSRTGQGSYEQYF. In DNA, the CDR3 is TGCGCCAGCAGCCGGACGGGACAGGGCTCCTACGAGCAGTACTTC.

This rearrangement joins TRBV19 to TRBJ2-7, with 9 bases matching TRBD1. CDR1 and CDR2 from the germline V gene are LNHDA and SQIVND (reference sequence). J gave up 1 base and V 7 bases, and 8 bases lay outside the gene matches. The CDR3 is 15 amino acids. CDR3 DNA sequence: TGTGCCAGTACCCAGCAAGGGACAGGGTCCTACGAGCAGTACTTC. This sequence encodes CASTQQGTGSYEQYF.

The chain is built from TRBV19 and TRBJ2-1; TRBD2 matches 11 bases. The CDR3 runs to 14 residues. After removal of 8 bases from V and 8 bases from J, the junction contained 8 bases not matched to a gene. The germline V gene encodes CDR1 LNHDA and CDR2 SQIVND (reference sequence). Here the CDR3 DNA reads TGTGCCAGTTCACGACTAGCGGGGTTATATGAGCAGTTCTTC. Translating gives CASSRLAGLYEQFF.

V is TRBV3-1 (or the pseudogene TRBV3-2) and J is TRBJ1-1; no reliable D call. CDR3 length equals 12 residues. V gave up 6 bases and J gave up 5 bases, with 10 bases separating them. Germline V gene data show CDR1 as LGHDT and CDR2 as YNNKEL (reference sequence). This CDR3 is CASRGARTEAFF. The CDR3 nucleotides read TGTGCCAGCAGGGGAGCAAGGACTGAAGCTTTCTTT.

This rearrangement joins TRBV10-2 to TRBJ2-7; 11 positions match TRBD2. The V gene end was trimmed by 0 bases and the J gene end by 5 bases; junction bases not matched to a gene: 3. The CDR3 has 15 amino acids. CDR1 and CDR2 from the germline V gene are WSHSY and SAAADI. As DNA, the CDR3 is TGCGCCAGCAGTGAGTCCGCTAGCGGGGGGAACGAGCAGTACTTC. Its translation is CASSESASGGNEQYF.

J is TRBJ2-1 and V is TRBV5-1; TRBD2 matches at 13 bases. The CDR3 loop spans 20 amino acids. CDR1 is SGHRS and CDR2 is YFSETQ in the germline V gene. The junction had 10 bases not matched to a gene; V was cut back by 1 base and J by 0 bases. Written as DNA, the CDR3 is TGCGCCAGCAGCTTGACGATACTAGCGGGGGGGTTTAGCTCCTACAATGAGCAGTTCTTC. It encodes CASSLTILAGGFSSYNEQFF.

The chain recombines TRBV18 with TRBJ1-6; TRBD1 aligns across 7 bases. This CDR3 is built from 13 residues. After removal of 8 bases from V and 7 bases from J, the junction contained 5 bases not matched to a gene. Germline-derived CDR1 and CDR2 are KGHSH and LQKENI. The CDR3 reads CASTGELNSPLHF. The DNA for the CDR3 is TGTGCCAGCACAGGGGAACTGAATTCACCCCTCCACTTT.

The chain carries TRBV3-1 (or the pseudogene TRBV3-2) and TRBJ2-1, with D perhaps TRBD1 (7 bases). This CDR3 has 15 amino acids. The V end lost 1 base, the J end lost 8 bases, and 15 bases lay between the germline ends. Germline V lookup: CDR1 LGHDT, CDR2 YNNKEL (reference sequence). The CDR3 DNA reads as TGTGCCAGCAGCCAAGGAGGGCAGGGGGGCGATGAGCAGTTCTTC. Its translation: CASSQGGQGGDEQFF.

The chain employs TRBV24-1 and TRBJ2-7; possibly TRBD1 for D (5 bases). Trimming shortened V by 5 bases and J by 2 bases, and 6 bases separated the two germline ends. The germline V gene encodes CDR1 KGHDR and CDR2 SFDVKD. This CDR3 region has 12 residues. The CDR3 protein is CATSGTTYEQYF. CDR3 nucleotides: TGTGCCACCAGTGGGACAACCTACGAGCAGTACTTC.

This chain links TRBV18 with TRBJ2-7; maybe TRBD1 (6 bases). The CDR3 has 12 residues. Trimming shortened V by 6 bases and J by 5 bases, and 11 bases separated the two germline ends. Germline assignment: CDR1 KGHSH and CDR2 LQKENI. CDR3 nucleotides: TGTGCCAGCTCGTACTCAGGGGACGAGCAGTACGTC. Amino acid sequence: CASSYSGDEQYV.

V usage is TRBV7-9 and J usage is TRBJ1-1, with D perhaps TRBD1 (5 bases). CDR1 is SEHNR and CDR2 is FQNEAQ in the germline V gene (reference sequence). Trimming took 1 base from V and 4 from J, leaving 10 bases between them. The CDR3 has 14 residues. The CDR3 DNA follows: TGTGCCAGCAGCTTAGAGGGGAGGTCCACTGAAGCTTTCTTT. Protein product: CASSLEGRSTEAFF.

This chain joins TRBV29-1 and TRBJ1-2; perhaps TRBD1 as D (5 bases). Germline V CDR1 and CDR2: SQVTM, ANQGSEA. This CDR3 region has 12 residues. V lost 0 bases and J 7 bases, leaving 9 bases between the germline ends. In nucleotides, the CDR3 is TGCAGCGTTGAAGAAGCCGGGGGTGGCTACACCTTC. Amino acids: CSVEEAGGGYTF.

The chain employs TRBV10-3 and TRBJ1-1, with a possible D match to TRBD1 (5 bases). V lost 7 bases and J lost 5, with 14 bases in between. This CDR3 has 13 amino acids. Germline-derived CDR1 and CDR2 are ENHRY and SYGVKD. DNA of the CDR3: TGTGCCATCAACCCGGGGGGATGGACTGAAGCTTTCTTT. Residues: CAINPGGWTEAFF.

J is TRBJ2-6 and V is TRBV19, with 7 bases matching TRBD1. The length of the CDR3 is 17 residues. The V segment lost 7 bases and the J segment 0 bases; nucleotides outside the gene matches: 9. The V gene's germline CDR1 is LNHDA and CDR2 SQIVND (reference sequence). The CDR3 is CASTPGTATSGANVLTF. The CDR3 DNA is TGTGCCAGTACCCCCGGGACAGCAACCTCTGGGGCCAACGTCCTGACTTTC. Full variable domain (rest looked up from reference TRBV19 and TRBJ2-6): DGGITQSPKYLFRKEGQNVTLSCEQNLNHDAMYWYRQDPGQGLRLIYYSQIVNDFQKGDIAEGYSVSREKKESFPLTVTSAQKNPTAFYLCASTPGTATSGANVLTFGAGSRLTVL.

The CDR3 coding sequence is TGTGCCAGCAGCTCACACAGGGGTTTTCCTTACAATGAGCAGTTCTTC. Protein sequence: CASSSHRGFPYNEQFF. The genes are TRBV9 and TRBJ2-1; 7 positions match TRBD1. In germline, CDR1 is SGDLS, CDR2 YYNGEE. After removal of 4 bases from V and 4 bases from J, the junction contained 11 bases not matched to a gene. The CDR3 is 16 amino acids.

V gene TRBV5-1 combines with J gene TRBJ1-1; D is possibly TRBD1 (5 bases). The CDR3 is made up of 16 amino acids. Trimming shortened V by 0 bases and J by 0 bases, and 12 bases separated the two germline ends. CDR1 is SGHRS and CDR2 is YFSETQ in the germline V gene. The CDR3 region is CASSLEAGLMNTEAFF. The DNA of the CDR3 is TGCGCCAGCAGCTTGGAGGCAGGGCTAATGAACACTGAAGCTTTCTTT.

V and J are TRBV25-1 and TRBJ1-1; 9 nucleotides agree with TRBD1. Germline CDR1 and CDR2: MGHDK and SYGVNS. CDR3 size: 14 residues. The V gene end was trimmed by 7 bases and the J gene end by 2 bases; junction bases not matched to a gene: 5. This chain's CDR3 is CASTPDRGNTEAFF. For the CDR3, the DNA is TGTGCCAGCACCCCGGACAGGGGAAACACTGAAGCTTTCTTT.

The rearrangement uses TRBV6-5 and TRBJ1-4; 9 positions match TRBD1. After removal of 2 bases from V and 8 bases from J, the junction contained 9 bases not matched to a gene. The germline gives CDR1 MNHEY, CDR2 SVGAGI. This CDR3 region has 16 residues. CDR3 in amino acids: CASSYATGGRGEKLFF. In nucleotides, the CDR3 is TGTGCCAGCAGTTACGCAACAGGGGGCAGAGGGGAAAAACTGTTTTTT.

V and J are TRBV5-4 and TRBJ2-1; 13 bases align to TRBD2. Trimming cost V 5 bases and J 0 bases; bases outside gene matches: 14. The CDR3 is made up of 20 amino acids. CDR1 and CDR2 from the germline V gene are SGHNT and YYREEE (reference sequence). The CDR3 coding sequence is TGTGCCAGCAGTCTAGCACCGGGACTAGCGGGGAATAGCTCCTACAATGAGCAGTTCTTC. Protein sequence: CASSLAPGLAGNSSYNEQFF.

The CDR3 spells CASSLGRAGELFF. The CDR3 DNA reads as TGTGCCAGCAGCTTGGGCAGGGCCGGGGAGCTGTTTTTT. V usage is TRBV11-2 and J usage is TRBJ2-2, with D tentatively TRBD1 (5 bases). V was trimmed by 3 bases and J by 6 bases, leaving 8 bases between them. The CDR3 loop spans 13 amino acids. The germline gives CDR1 SGHAT, CDR2 FQNNGV.

The chain has TRBV19 and TRBJ1-1; D gene ambiguous. This CDR3 has 13 amino acids. Deletions cut 4 bases from V and 1 base from J, with 7 bases between. The germline V gene has CDR1 LNHDA and CDR2 SQIVND (reference sequence). CDR3 region: CASSNTRNTEAFF. CDR3 coding DNA: TGTGCCAGTAGTAATACGAGGAACACTGAAGCTTTCTTT.

V and J are TRBV12-5 and TRBJ1-5, with a weak D call TRBD1 (6 bases). In germline, CDR1 is LGHNT, CDR2 FRNRAP. V lost 7 bases to trimming and J lost 4 bases, with 11 bases between them. The CDR3 consists of 13 residues. The CDR3 nucleotides read TGTGCTAGTGCCGCCGACAGGAATCAGCCCCAGCATTTT. Encoded protein: CASAADRNQPQHF.

In nucleotides, the CDR3 is TGTGCCAGCAGCAGTCTAGCACCTATCGGCGGGGAGCTGTTTTTT. Its translation: CASSSLAPIGGELFF. This rearrangement joins TRBV11-2 to TRBJ2-2; TRBD2 is a possible D gene (5 bases). Germline lookup yields CDR1 SGHAT and CDR2 FQNNGV. Trimming left V 5 bases short and J 7 bases short, with 17 bases between. This CDR3 has 15 amino acids.

With regard to this clone: In the same sample, other DNA sequences code for this CDR3. This rearrangement joins TRBV5-4 to TRBJ2-7, with a tentative D call TRBD1 (6 bases). V was shortened by 4 bases and J by 2 bases, with 10 bases between the two germline ends. CDR1 and CDR2 from the germline V gene are SGHNT and YYREEE (reference sequence). This CDR3 is built from 13 residues. CDR3 sequence reads: CASSETGTYEQYF. CDR3 DNA: TGTGCCAGCAGCGAGACAGGAACCTACGAGCAGTACTTC.

The chain is built from TRBV24-1 and TRBJ1-5; 7 bases match TRBD1. The CDR3 covers 19 residues. The germline V gene has CDR1 KGHDR and CDR2 SFDVKD. DNA for the CDR3: TGTGGGGGGGAAGAGACACAGGGGACCCGATACGGTAGCAATCAGCCCCAGCATTTT. Protein: CGGEETQGTRYGSNQPQHF.

The CDR3 DNA sequence: TGTGCCAGCAGAGACCCATACAATGAGCAGTTCTTC. Encoded protein: CASRDPYNEQFF. This chain connects TRBV6-4 to TRBJ2-1, with unresolved D. CDR3 length: 12 residues. The V end was cut by 6 bases, the J end by 4 bases, with 7 bases between. Per germline, CDR1 MRHNA and CDR2 SNTAGT.